Shown below are 2 T cell receptor beta chains from a single sample sequenced in a study of control samples from healthy donors and cancer patients. The data were produced by immunoSEQ multiplex PCR, yet TCRdb's version contains in-frame clones alone and is incomplete. The sample consists of about 110,000 clones, 85% to 90% of them appearing once. The sequenced material came from blood. These receptors were obtained from a woman between 50 and 59 years old in good health.

This chain joins TRBV24-1 and TRBJ2-1, with TRBD1 as a possible D gene (6 bases). V dropped 1 base and J dropped 7 bases, with 16 bases sitting between them. The CDR3 is 16 amino acids. Germline assignment: CDR1 KGHDR and CDR2 SFDVKD. The CDR3 DNA reads TGTGCCACCAGTGATTTCTATGGGGGCCTAGGGAATGAGCAGTTCTTC. Its translation: CATSDFYGGLGNEQFF.

This rearrangement joins TRBV3-1 (or the pseudogene TRBV3-2) to TRBJ1-1; D call uncertain. Germline V gene lookup returns CDR1 LGHDT and CDR2 YNNKEL (reference sequence). V dropped 2 bases and J dropped 3 bases, with 10 bases sitting between them. This CDR3 has 14 amino acids. CDR3 residues: CASSQQYLDTEAFF. The CDR3 DNA reads as TGTGCCAGCAGCCAACAGTACTTGGACACTGAAGCTTTCTTT.